Reported below is one TCR beta chain. The antigen is not known. These data come from a study of CD8 T cells in Susac syndrome. V lost 5 bases, J lost 1 base, and 9 bases lay in between. Germline assignment: CDR1 LGHNA and CDR2 YSLEER. The CDR3 runs 14 residues. Study-level results: The study acknowledged a relatively small number of individuals in its TCR sequencing and HLA analysis.

With random hexamers, reverse transcription was performed on about 0.45 to 1 ug of RNA. Amplification of TCR beta CDR3 by immunoSEQ multiplex PCR spanned 54 Vbeta and 13 Jbeta. A single record per CDR3 protein comes from TCRdb applying MiXCR to the immunoSEQ multiplex PCR reads. The sample has roughly 120,000 distinct CDR3 sequences; approximately 94% are singletons. Multiple sclerosis controls were treatment-naive patients with stable or active relapsing-remitting disease. The authors negatively isolated CD8+ and CD4+ T cells and FACS-enriched TEMRA cells. Sample: CD4+ T cells from PBMCs. The rearrangement joins TRBV4-3 to TRBJ1-5; D uncertain. The receptor comes from a human donor with multiple sclerosis. DNA of the CDR3: TGCGCCAGCAGCTGGTCGGGAAGCAATCAGCCCCAGCATTTT. Translation: CASSWSGSNQPQHF.